Below are 31 T cell receptor beta chains sequenced from a single sample in a study of blood T cells in healthy people across ages (dated by TCRdb to about 2015). Receptors were amplified or captured by 5' RACE. The sequencer listed for this sample is Illumina HiSeq 2500. A second about 7 to 11 cycle PCR used a sample-barcoded 5' primer and a J-beta primer mix. TCRdb took the public reads, trimmed them with fastp at Q25, ran MiXCR for clone calling and kept in-frame beta chains. Every distinct CDR3 protein forms one entry, paired with its most common genes and DNA. The sample yields approximately 770,000 distinct CDR3 sequences; more than 45% were counted once. About 20% of the sample is in the top ten clones. Sample: blood. Receptors were obtained from a man in his thirties or forties in good health.

This chain uses TRBV10-3 with TRBJ2-3, with 10 bases aligning to TRBD1. There are 14 residues in the CDR3. V trimming: 8 bases; J trimming: 3 bases; junction bases outside the gene matches: 5. CDR1 ENHRY and CDR2 SYGVKD come from the germline V gene. DNA of the CDR3: TGTGCCATCGGCCGGGACAGGGGTACAGATACGCAGTATTTT. This translates into CAIGRDRGTDTQYF.

This chain joins TRBV6-5 and TRBJ1-2; D is undetermined. Germline V gives CDR1 MNHEY, CDR2 SVGAGI. This CDR3 is 16 amino acids long. The V end lost 6 bases, the J end lost 4 bases, and 21 bases lay between the germline ends. This CDR3 reads CASSQIKGPTGYGYTF. DNA for the CDR3: TGTGCCAGCAGCCAGATCAAGGGCCCTACGGGCTATGGCTACACCTTC.

The genes are TRBV28 and TRBJ2-7; D is perhaps TRBD1 or TRBD2 (5 bases each). In germline, CDR1 is MDHEN, CDR2 SYDVKM. The CDR3 runs to 17 residues. Trimming cost V 6 bases and J 3 bases, with 24 bases left between them. The CDR3 here is CASSLGPGSRGRYEQYF. Here the CDR3 DNA reads TGTGCCAGCAGCCTAGGCCCCGGGTCGAGGGGCCGCTACGAGCAGTACTTC.

The V and J genes are TRBV20-1 and TRBJ2-1; 14 bases fit TRBD2. This CDR3 has 18 residues. CDR1 and CDR2 from the germline V gene are DFQATT and SNEGSKA (reference sequence). The J segment lost 0 bases and the V segment lost 3 bases, leaving 7 bases of the junction unmatched. CDR3 DNA sequence: TGCAGTGCTAGGGGGACTAGCGGGGGAAAGAGCTCCTACAATGAGCAGTTCTTC. Translated: CSARGTSGGKSSYNEQFF.

The V gene is TRBV5-1, the J gene TRBJ2-7, with D tentatively TRBD2 (5 bases). The germline V and J ends were trimmed by 0 bases and 4 bases, with 11 bases remaining between them. The germline CDR1 and CDR2 sequences are SGHRS and YFSETQ. There are 14 residues in the CDR3. CDR3 sequence reads: CASSLVPGSYEQYF. DNA of the CDR3: TGCGCCAGCAGCTTGGTCCCGGGATCTTACGAGCAGTACTTC.

The chain carries TRBV20-1 and TRBJ1-1, with TRBD1 as a possible D gene (5 bases). The CDR3 runs to 14 residues. Germline CDR1 reads DFQATT; CDR2 reads SNEGSKA (reference sequence). The V end was cut by 0 bases, the J end by 2 bases, with 10 bases between. Here the CDR3 reads CSARDGGQNTEAFF. The CDR3 nucleotides read TGCAGTGCTAGAGATGGAGGACAAAACACTGAAGCTTTCTTT.

This clonotype showed up just a few times. V usage is TRBV12-3 or TRBV12-4 and J usage is TRBJ2-7, with 7 bases fitting TRBD1. V trimming: 5 bases; J trimming: 0 bases; junction bases outside the gene matches: 10. The CDR3 extends over 16 amino acids. CDR3 DNA sequence: TGTGCCAGCAGTAATCGCCGGACAGGTTACTCCTACGAGCAGTACTTC. This gives the protein CASSNRRTGYSYEQYF.

Comment on this clonotype: A junction end diverges from the germline sequence, so it may reflect a read error. The chain uses TRBV20-1 and TRBJ2-4; D tentatively reads TRBD1 or TRBD2 (6 bases each). This CDR3 has 16 amino acids. Germline-derived CDR1 and CDR2 are DFQATT and SNEGSKA (reference sequence). CDR3 in amino acids: CSARGVQTLAKNIQYF. In DNA form, the CDR3 reads TGCAGCGCTAGGGGGGTCCAAACTCTAGCCAAAAACATTCAGTACTTC.

The chain has TRBV12-3 or TRBV12-4 and TRBJ1-2; D call uncertain. V lost 3 bases to trimming and J lost 3 bases, with 11 bases between them. This CDR3 has 14 residues. The CDR3 coding sequence is TGTGCCAGCAGTTTCGGACCGCTAGACTATGGCTACACCTTC. It encodes CASSFGPLDYGYTF.

The table lists this clonotype with a few counts. This chain links TRBV11-2 with TRBJ2-5; tentatively, D is TRBD1 or TRBD2 (6 bases each). Germline assignment: CDR1 SGHAT and CDR2 FQNNGV. The V and J ends lost 10 bases and 4 bases respectively, with 19 bases between them. CDR3 length: 14 amino acids. The CDR3 coding sequence is TGTGCCACCGCCGGAGGGGGTATTGGAGAGACCCAGTACTTC. Protein: CATAGGGIGETQYF. Full variable domain (rest looked up from reference TRBV11-2 and TRBJ2-5): EAGVAQSPRYKIIEKRQSVAFWCNPISGHATLYWYQQILGQGPKLLIQFQNNGVVDDSQLPKDRFSAERLKGVDSTLKIQPAKLEDSAVYLCATAGGGIGETQYFGPGTRLLVL.

This clonotype has only a few counts. The chain combines TRBV5-1 with TRBJ2-7; D may be TRBD2 (5 bases). CDR3 length equals 13 residues. Trimming shortened V by 5 bases and J by 2 bases, and 11 bases separated the two germline ends. In germline, CDR1 is SGHRS, CDR2 YFSETQ. The CDR3 is CASRLDGTYEQYF. The CDR3 DNA is TGCGCCAGCAGACTAGACGGAACCTACGAGCAGTACTTC.

This clonotype was counted only a few times. V and J are TRBV18 and TRBJ2-1; 14 bases match TRBD2. Germline CDR1 is KGHSH and CDR2 is LQKENI. V gave up 2 bases and J gave up 7 bases; unmatched junction bases: 4. The CDR3 has 16 residues. The CDR3 region is CASSPWGLAGVNEQFF. In DNA, the CDR3 is TGTGCCAGCTCACCATGGGGACTAGCGGGAGTGAATGAGCAGTTCTTC.

This clonotype came up a few times. The chain is built from TRBV28 and TRBJ2-7; 12 nucleotides match TRBD2. V gave up 3 bases and J gave up 7 bases; unmatched junction bases: 7. Germline lookup yields CDR1 MDHEN and CDR2 SYDVKM. The CDR3 sequence is 15 residues long. The chain's CDR3 is CASSFQTSGSEEQYF. CDR3 bases: TGTGCCAGCAGTTTTCAGACTAGCGGGAGTGAAGAGCAGTACTTC. Looking up the rest from reference TRBV28 and TRBJ2-7 gives the full variable domain: DVKVTQSSRYLVKRTGEKVFLECVQDMDHENMFWYRQDPGLGLRLIYFSYDVKMKEKGDIPEGYSVSREKKERFSLILESASTNQTSMYLCASSFQTSGSEEQYFGPGTRLTVT.

The chain carries TRBV6-6 and TRBJ2-5; the D is unclear. Deletions cut 2 bases from V and 4 bases from J, with 5 bases between. Germline V gives CDR1 MNHNY, CDR2 SVGAGI (reference sequence). The CDR3 has 12 amino acids. CDR3 loop: CASSYGIETQYF. Here the CDR3 DNA reads TGTGCCAGCAGTTACGGCATAGAGACCCAGTACTTC.

The V gene is TRBV11-2, the J gene TRBJ2-5; 11 bases align to TRBD2. Per the germline V gene, CDR1 is SGHAT and CDR2 is FQNNGV. The CDR3 sequence is 16 residues long. V lost 5 bases and J lost 1; bases outside the gene matches: 6. In DNA form, the CDR3 reads TGTGCCAGCAGCCACCGACTAGCGGGATTCCAAGAGACCCAGTACTTC. Translation gives CASSHRLAGFQETQYF.

This sequence joins TRBV20-1 and TRBJ2-5; D might be TRBD2 (5 bases). Germline V CDR1 and CDR2: DFQATT, SNEGSKA (reference sequence). The CDR3 covers 14 residues. V was shortened by 6 bases and J by 1 base, with 15 bases between the two germline ends. Here the CDR3 DNA reads TGCAGTGCACTCTCTCGGGAAATCCAAGAGACCCAGTACTTC. Its protein product is CSALSREIQETQYF.

V usage is TRBV10-3 and J usage is TRBJ2-1; D unresolved. The V and J ends lost 2 bases and 7 bases respectively, with 12 bases between them. Per the germline V gene, CDR1 is ENHRY and CDR2 is SYGVKD. The CDR3 spans 14 residues. The DNA of the CDR3 is TGTGCCATCAGTGAGGCTGCGACCCCGAATGAGCAGTTCTTC. It specifies CAISEAATPNEQFF.

The genes are TRBV4-2 and TRBJ2-1; TRBD2 agrees at 12 bases. V shed 10 bases, J shed 8 bases, and the junction held 6 bases outside the gene matches. This CDR3 contains 13 residues. Germline V CDR1 and CDR2: LGHNA, YNFKEQ. As DNA, the CDR3 is TGTGCCAACAGGACTAGCGGGACCGATGAGCAGTTCTTC. It codes for CANRTSGTDEQFF.

This clonotype was recorded a few times. The chain carries TRBV6-5 and TRBJ2-4, with D possibly matching TRBD1 (5 bases). The end of the DNA is better explained by TRBJ2-7, so the J call may be wrong. The CDR3 loop spans 14 amino acids. CDR1 and CDR2 (germline): MNHEY, SVGAGI. Here the CDR3 reads CASSYSFRVDEQYF. CDR3 in DNA: TGTGCCAGCAGTTACTCGTTCAGGGTGGACGAGCAGTACTTC.

The J gene is TRBJ1-1, the V gene TRBV24-1, with D hard to call. The V and J ends lost 8 bases and 8 bases respectively, with 20 bases between them. This CDR3 region has 14 residues. Germline V gives CDR1 KGHDR, CDR2 SFDVKD. CDR3 amino acids: CATTNSDEDQEAFF. The CDR3 bases are TGTGCCACCACAAACTCTGACGAGGATCAAGAAGCTTTCTTT.

This clonotype was counted only a few times. CDR3 coding DNA: TGCAGTGCCCCCCCGACTAGCGGGGGGGCCTCAGAGACCCAGTACTTC. Protein sequence: CSAPPTSGGASETQYF. V usage is TRBV20-1 and J usage is TRBJ2-5; TRBD2 matches at 14 bases. CDR3 length: 16 residues. V was clipped by 6 bases and J by 4 bases; unmatched bases: 10. Germline values: CDR1 DFQATT, CDR2 SNEGSKA (reference sequence).

The DNA of the CDR3 is TGTGCCAGCAGCCAAAAAGACACCGGGGAGCTGTTTTTT. Translated: CASSQKDTGELFF. The genes are TRBV2 and TRBJ2-2; no reliable D call. The CDR3 is 13 residues long. The germline CDR1 and CDR2 sequences are SNHLY and FYNNEI. Trimming took 6 bases from V and 3 from J, leaving 8 bases between them.

The chain carries TRBV10-3 and TRBJ2-1; D is unclear. CDR1 is ENHRY and CDR2 is SYGVKD in the germline V gene. Trimming removed 8 bases from V and 0 bases from J, with 17 bases in between. The CDR3 sequence is 16 residues long. In nucleotides, the CDR3 is TGTGCCATCGGGATCAGCCACCAGAGCTCCTACAATGAGCAGTTCTTC. It yields the protein CAIGISHQSSYNEQFF.

The chain carries TRBV13 and TRBJ2-5; unclear D gene. Between the trimmed V and J ends, which lost 1 base and 11 bases, there was a span of 17 bases. CDR3 length equals 14 residues. The germline CDR1 and CDR2 sequences are PRHDT and FYEKMQ (reference sequence). The DNA of the CDR3 is TGTGCCAGCAGCTTAGAGTCCACCAGATTGGAGCAGTACTTC. Translated: CASSLESTRLEQYF.

Only a few counts were recorded for this clonotype. The CDR3 loop is CASGRDRGFYGYTF. The CDR3 nucleotides read TGTGCCAGCGGTCGGGATCGGGGCTTTTATGGCTACACCTTC. This chain links TRBV6-1 with TRBJ1-2, with TRBD1 as a possible D gene (5 bases). With 8 bases removed from V and 5 bases from J, the gap between germline ends came to 18 bases. The germline gives CDR1 MNHNS, CDR2 SASEGT. The length of the CDR3 is 14 residues.

This clonotype has just a few counts. The V gene is TRBV9, the J gene TRBJ1-2, with D tentatively TRBD1 (5 bases). Germline values: CDR1 SGDLS, CDR2 YYNGEE. This CDR3 is 13 amino acids long. Trimming pared 5 bases from V and 5 bases from J, leaving 13 bases between. The CDR3 region is CASRQDVGYGYTF. CDR3 sequence (DNA): TGTGCCAGCAGACAGGACGTGGGATATGGCTACACCTTC. The variable domain in full, completed from reference TRBV9 and TRBJ1-2, reads DSGVTQTPKHLITATGQRVTLRCSPRSGDLSVYWYQQSLDQGLQFLIQYYNGEERAKGNILERFSAQQFPDLHSELNLSSLELGDSALYFCASRQDVGYGYTFGSGTRLTVV.

This clonotype showed up just a few times. The chain uses TRBV7-8 and TRBJ1-2; maybe TRBD1 (6 bases). Germline CDR1 SGHVS, CDR2 FQNEAQ. Trimming cost V 4 bases and J 8 bases, with 20 bases left between them. The CDR3 extends over 15 amino acids. CDR3 sequence: CASSWGSTGHGGYTF. CDR3 coding DNA: TGTGCCAGCAGCTGGGGGTCTACAGGGCATGGAGGCTACACCTTC. The variable domain in full, with the rest retrieved from reference TRBV7-8 and TRBJ1-2, is GAGVSQSPRYKVAKRGQDVALRCDPISGHVSLFWYQQALGQGPEFLTYFQNEAQLDKSGLPSDRFFAERPEGSVSTLKIQRTQQEDSAVYLCASSWGSTGHGGYTFGSGTRLTVV.

Remarks on this clonotype: At one end the junction does not follow the germline gene, possibly because of a read error. The chain links TRBV6-5 to TRBJ1-2; D unclear. CDR3 length equals 15 residues. Germline loops: CDR1 MNHEY, CDR2 SVGAGI. CDR3 residues: CASGPIAEPNCGYTF. The CDR3 coding sequence is TGTGCCAGCGGCCCTATCGCTGAGCCTAACTGTGGCTACACCTTC.

This chain links TRBV20-1 with TRBJ2-5; 9 positions agree with TRBD2. This CDR3 is 14 amino acids long. The junction had 6 bases not matched to a gene; V was cut back by 3 bases and J by 4 bases. Germline CDR1 DFQATT, CDR2 SNEGSKA (reference sequence). The CDR3 here is CSARGRLAVETQYF. The CDR3 DNA reads as TGCAGTGCTAGGGGTCGACTAGCGGTAGAGACCCAGTACTTC.

The J gene is TRBJ1-1, the V gene TRBV5-1; TRBD1 is a possible D gene (6 bases). The CDR3 loop spans 16 amino acids. With 4 bases removed from V and 3 bases from J, the gap between germline ends came to 19 bases. CDR1 is SGHRS and CDR2 is YFSETQ in the germline V gene. The CDR3 loop is CASSTTDRNMDTEAFF. In nucleotides, the CDR3 is TGCGCCAGCAGCACGACCGACAGGAACATGGACACTGAAGCTTTCTTT. Full variable domain (rest looked up from reference TRBV5-1 and TRBJ1-1): KAGVTQTPRYLIKTRGQQVTLSCSPISGHRSVSWYQQTPGQGLQFLFEYFSETQRNKGNFPGRFSGRQFSNSRSEMNVSTLELGDSALYLCASSTTDRNMDTEAFFGQGTRLTVV.

V and J are TRBV6-6 and TRBJ1-1; TRBD1 matches 9 bases. Trimming removed 2 bases from V and 1 base from J; junction bases left unmatched: 5. CDR1 is MNHNY and CDR2 is SVGAGI in the germline V gene (reference sequence). CDR3 length: 16 amino acids. CDR3 sequence reads: CASSYDRGWENTEAFF. Here the CDR3 DNA reads TGTGCCAGCAGTTACGACAGGGGGTGGGAGAACACTGAAGCTTTCTTT.